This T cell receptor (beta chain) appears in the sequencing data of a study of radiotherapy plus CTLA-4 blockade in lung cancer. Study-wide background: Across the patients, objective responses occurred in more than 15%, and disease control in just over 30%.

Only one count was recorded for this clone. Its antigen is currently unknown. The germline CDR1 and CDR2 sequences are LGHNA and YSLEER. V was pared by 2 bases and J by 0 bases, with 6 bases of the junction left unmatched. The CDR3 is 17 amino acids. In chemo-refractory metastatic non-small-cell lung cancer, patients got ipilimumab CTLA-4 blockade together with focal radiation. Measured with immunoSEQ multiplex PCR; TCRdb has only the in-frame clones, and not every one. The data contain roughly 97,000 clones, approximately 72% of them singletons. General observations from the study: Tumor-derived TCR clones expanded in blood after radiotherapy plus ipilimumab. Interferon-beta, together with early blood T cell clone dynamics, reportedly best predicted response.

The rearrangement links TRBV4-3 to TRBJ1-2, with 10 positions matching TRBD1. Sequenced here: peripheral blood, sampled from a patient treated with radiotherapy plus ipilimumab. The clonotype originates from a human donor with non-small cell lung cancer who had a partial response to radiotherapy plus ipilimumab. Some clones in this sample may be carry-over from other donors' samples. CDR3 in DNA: TGCGCCAGCAGCCAAAAGACAGGGGGCCTCTCTAACTATGGCTACACCTTC. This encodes CASSQKTGGLSNYGYTF.